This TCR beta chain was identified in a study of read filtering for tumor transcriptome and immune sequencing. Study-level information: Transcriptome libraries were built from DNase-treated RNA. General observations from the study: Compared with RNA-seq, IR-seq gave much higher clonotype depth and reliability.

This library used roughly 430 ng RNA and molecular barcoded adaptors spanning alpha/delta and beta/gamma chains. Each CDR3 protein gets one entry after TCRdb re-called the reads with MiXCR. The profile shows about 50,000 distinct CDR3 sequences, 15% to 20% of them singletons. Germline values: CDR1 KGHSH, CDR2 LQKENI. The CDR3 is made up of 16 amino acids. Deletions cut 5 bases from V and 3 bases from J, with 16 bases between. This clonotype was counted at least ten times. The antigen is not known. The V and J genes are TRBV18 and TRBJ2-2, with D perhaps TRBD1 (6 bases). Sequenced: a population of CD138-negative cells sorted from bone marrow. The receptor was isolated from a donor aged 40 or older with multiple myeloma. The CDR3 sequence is CASSRFRGADTGELFF. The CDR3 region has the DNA TGTGCCAGCTCAAGGTTCAGGGGCGCGGACACCGGGGAGCTGTTTTTT.